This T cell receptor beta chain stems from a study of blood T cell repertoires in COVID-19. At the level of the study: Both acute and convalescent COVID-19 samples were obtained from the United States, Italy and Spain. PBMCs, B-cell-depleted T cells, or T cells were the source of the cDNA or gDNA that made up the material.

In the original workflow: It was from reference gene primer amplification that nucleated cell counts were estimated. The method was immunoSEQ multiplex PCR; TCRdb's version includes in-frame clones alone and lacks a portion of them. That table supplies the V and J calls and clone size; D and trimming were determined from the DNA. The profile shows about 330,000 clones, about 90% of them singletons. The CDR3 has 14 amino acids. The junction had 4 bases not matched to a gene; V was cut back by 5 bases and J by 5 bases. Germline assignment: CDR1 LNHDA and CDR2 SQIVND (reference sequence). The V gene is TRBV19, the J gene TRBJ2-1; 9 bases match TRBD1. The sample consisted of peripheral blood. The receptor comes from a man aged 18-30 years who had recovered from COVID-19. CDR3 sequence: CASSGWTGDNEQFF. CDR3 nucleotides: TGTGCCAGTAGTGGTTGGACAGGGGACAATGAGCAGTTCTTC.